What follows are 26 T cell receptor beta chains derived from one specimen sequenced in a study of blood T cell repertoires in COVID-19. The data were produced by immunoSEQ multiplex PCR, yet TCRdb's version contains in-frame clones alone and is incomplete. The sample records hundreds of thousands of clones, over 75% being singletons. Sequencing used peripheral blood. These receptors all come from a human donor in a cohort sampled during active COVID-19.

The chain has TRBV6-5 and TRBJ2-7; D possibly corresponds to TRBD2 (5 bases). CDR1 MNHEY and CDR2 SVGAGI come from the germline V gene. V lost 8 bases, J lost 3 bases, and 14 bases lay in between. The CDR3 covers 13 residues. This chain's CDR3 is CASLERSYYEQYF. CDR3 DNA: TGTGCCAGCTTAGAGCGGAGCTACTACGAGCAGTACTTC.

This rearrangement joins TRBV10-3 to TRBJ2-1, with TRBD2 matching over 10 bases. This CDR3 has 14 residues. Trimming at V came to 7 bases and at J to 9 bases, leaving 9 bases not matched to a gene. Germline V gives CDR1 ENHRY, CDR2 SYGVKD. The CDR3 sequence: CAITSSGRLAEQFF. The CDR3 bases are TGTGCCATCACTAGTAGCGGGAGGCTGGCTGAGCAGTTCTTC.

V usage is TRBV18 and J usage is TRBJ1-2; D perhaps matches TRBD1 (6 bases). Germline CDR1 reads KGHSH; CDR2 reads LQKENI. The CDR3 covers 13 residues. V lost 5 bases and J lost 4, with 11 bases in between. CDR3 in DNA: TGTGCCAGCTCAAAATCCAGGGGCTATGGCTACACCTTC. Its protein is CASSKSRGYGYTF.

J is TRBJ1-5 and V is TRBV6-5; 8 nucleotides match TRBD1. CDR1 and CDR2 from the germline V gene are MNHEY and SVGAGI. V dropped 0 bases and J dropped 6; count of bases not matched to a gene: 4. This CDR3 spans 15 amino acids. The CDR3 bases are TGTGCCAGCAGTTACTCCGGGACAGGAAGTCAGCCCCAGCATTTT. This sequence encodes CASSYSGTGSQPQHF.

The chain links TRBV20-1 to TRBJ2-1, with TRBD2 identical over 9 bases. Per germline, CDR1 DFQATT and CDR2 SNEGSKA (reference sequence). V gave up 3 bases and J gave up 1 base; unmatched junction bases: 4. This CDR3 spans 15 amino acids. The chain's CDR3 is CSASPSGGSYNEQFF. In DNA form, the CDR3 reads TGCAGTGCTAGTCCCAGCGGGGGGTCCTACAATGAGCAGTTCTTC.

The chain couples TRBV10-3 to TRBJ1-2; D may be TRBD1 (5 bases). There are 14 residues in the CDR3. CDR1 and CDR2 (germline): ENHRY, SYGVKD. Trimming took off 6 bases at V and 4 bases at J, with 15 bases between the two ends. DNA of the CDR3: TGTGCCATCAGGCCGGACACCTCTTCCTATGGCTACACCTTC. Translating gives CAIRPDTSSYGYTF.

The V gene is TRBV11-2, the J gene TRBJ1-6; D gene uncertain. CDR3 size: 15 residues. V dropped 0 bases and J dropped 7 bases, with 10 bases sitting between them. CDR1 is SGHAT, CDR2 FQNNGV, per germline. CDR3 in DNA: TGTGCCAGCAGCTTAGAGGGTTCTAGCAATTCACCCCTCCACTTT. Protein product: CASSLEGSSNSPLHF.

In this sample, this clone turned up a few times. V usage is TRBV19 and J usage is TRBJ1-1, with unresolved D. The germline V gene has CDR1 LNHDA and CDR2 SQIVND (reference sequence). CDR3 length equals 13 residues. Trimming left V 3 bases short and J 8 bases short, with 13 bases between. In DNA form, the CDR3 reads TGTGCCAGTAGTATGGTCAGCCTCGGGGAAGCTTTCTTT. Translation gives CASSMVSLGEAFF.

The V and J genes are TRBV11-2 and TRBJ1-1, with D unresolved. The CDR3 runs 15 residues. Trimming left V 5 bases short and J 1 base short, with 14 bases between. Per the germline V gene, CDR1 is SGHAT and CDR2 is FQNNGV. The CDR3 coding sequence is TGTGCCAGCAGCCCTTCAAGAGCAAGGAACACTGAAGCTTTCTTT. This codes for CASSPSRARNTEAFF.

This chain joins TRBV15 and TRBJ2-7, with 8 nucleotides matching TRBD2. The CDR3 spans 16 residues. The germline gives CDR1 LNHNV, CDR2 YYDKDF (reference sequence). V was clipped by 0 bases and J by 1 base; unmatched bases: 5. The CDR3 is CATSRDPAGVSYEQYF. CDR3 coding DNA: TGTGCCACCAGCAGAGACCCAGCGGGAGTTTCCTACGAGCAGTACTTC.

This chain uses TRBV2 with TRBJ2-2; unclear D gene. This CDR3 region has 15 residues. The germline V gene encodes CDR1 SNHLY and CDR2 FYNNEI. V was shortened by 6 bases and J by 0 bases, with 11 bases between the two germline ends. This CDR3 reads CASRADNANTGELFF. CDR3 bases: TGTGCCAGCAGAGCTGACAACGCGAACACCGGGGAGCTGTTTTTT.

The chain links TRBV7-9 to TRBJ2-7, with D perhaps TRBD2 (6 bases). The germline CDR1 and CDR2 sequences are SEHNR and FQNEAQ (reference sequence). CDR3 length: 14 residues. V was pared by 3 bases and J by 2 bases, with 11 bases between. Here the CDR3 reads CASSFSGLTYEQYF. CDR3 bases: TGTGCCAGCAGCTTTAGCGGCCTTACCTACGAGCAGTACTTC.

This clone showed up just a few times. The CDR3 DNA reads TGTGCCAGCAGCCAAGGGACGGGATCCTCTGGAAACACCATATATTTT. Translated, it gives CASSQGTGSSGNTIYF. V and J are TRBV4-2 and TRBJ1-3; D not resolved. The germline gives CDR1 LGHNA, CDR2 YNFKEQ. The V gene lost 1 base and the J gene lost 0 bases, with 10 bases spanning the gap. The CDR3 runs 16 residues.

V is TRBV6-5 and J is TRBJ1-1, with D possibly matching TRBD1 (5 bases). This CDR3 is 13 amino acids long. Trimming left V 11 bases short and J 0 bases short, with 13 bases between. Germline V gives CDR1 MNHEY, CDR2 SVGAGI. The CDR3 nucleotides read TGTGCCTCCGGTGGGGCGGTGAACACTGAAGCTTTCTTT. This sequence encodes CASGGAVNTEAFF.

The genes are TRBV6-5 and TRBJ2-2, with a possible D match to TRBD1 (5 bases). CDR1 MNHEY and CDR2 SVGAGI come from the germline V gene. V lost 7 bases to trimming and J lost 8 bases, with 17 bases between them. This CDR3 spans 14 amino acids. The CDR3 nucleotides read TGTGCCAGCACAGGGTCGACTCTTATTGGGGAGCTGTTTTTT. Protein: CASTGSTLIGELFF.

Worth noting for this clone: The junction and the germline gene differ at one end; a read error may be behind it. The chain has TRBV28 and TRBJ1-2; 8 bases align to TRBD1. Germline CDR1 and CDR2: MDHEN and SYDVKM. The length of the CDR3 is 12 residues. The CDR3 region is CAQGTGDYGYTF. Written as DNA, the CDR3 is TGCGCCCAGGGGACAGGTGACTATGGCTACACCTTC.

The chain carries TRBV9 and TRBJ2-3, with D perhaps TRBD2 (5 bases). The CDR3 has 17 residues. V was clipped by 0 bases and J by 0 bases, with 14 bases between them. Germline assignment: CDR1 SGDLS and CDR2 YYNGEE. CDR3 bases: TGTGCCAGCAGCGTAGAGGATGGAGGAACTAGCACAGATACGCAGTATTTT. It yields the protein CASSVEDGGTSTDTQYF. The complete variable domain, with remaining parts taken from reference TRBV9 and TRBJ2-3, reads DSGVTQTPKHLITATGQRVTLRCSPRSGDLSVYWYQQSLDQGLQFLIQYYNGEERAKGNILERFSAQQFPDLHSELNLSSLELGDSALYFCASSVEDGGTSTDTQYFGPGTRLTVL.

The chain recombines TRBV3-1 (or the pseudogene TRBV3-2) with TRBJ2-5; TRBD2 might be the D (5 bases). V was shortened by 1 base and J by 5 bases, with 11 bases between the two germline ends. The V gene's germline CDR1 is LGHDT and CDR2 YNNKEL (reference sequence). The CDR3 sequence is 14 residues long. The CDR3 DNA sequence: TGTGCCAGCAGCCAAGGTAGCGCTTCGGAGACCCAGTACTTC. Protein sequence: CASSQGSASETQYF.

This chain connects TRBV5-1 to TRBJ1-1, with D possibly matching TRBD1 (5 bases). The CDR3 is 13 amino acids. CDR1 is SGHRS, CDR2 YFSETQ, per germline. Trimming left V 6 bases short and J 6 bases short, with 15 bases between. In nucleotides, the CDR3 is TGCGCCAGCACCCGGGACTTAGAAGCTGAAGCTTTCTTT. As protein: CASTRDLEAEAFF.

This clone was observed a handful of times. CDR3 sequence: CASSPGGQGVQYF. The CDR3 DNA is TGTGCCAGCAGCCCAGGGGGACAGGGAGTGCAGTACTTC. The chain joins TRBV11-2 to TRBJ2-7; 9 bases are a match to TRBD1. CDR3 length: 13 amino acids. Germline-derived CDR1 and CDR2 are SGHAT and FQNNGV. The V and J ends lost 5 bases and 9 bases, in that order; junction bases with no gene match: 8.

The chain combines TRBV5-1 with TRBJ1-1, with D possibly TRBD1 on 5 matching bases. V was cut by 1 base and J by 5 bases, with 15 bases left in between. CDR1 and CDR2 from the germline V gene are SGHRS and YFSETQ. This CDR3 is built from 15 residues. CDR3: CASSLIRQGGTEAFF. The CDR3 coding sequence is TGCGCCAGCAGCTTGATTCGGCAGGGAGGTACTGAAGCTTTCTTT. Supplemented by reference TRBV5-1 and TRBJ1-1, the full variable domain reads KAGVTQTPRYLIKTRGQQVTLSCSPISGHRSVSWYQQTPGQGLQFLFEYFSETQRNKGNFPGRFSGRQFSNSRSEMNVSTLELGDSALYLCASSLIRQGGTEAFFGQGTRLTVV.

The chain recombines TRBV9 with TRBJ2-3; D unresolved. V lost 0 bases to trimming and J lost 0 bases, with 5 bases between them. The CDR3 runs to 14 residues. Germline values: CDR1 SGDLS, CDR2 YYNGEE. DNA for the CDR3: TGTGCCAGCAGCGTAGTGGCTAGCACAGATACGCAGTATTTT. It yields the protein CASSVVASTDTQYF.

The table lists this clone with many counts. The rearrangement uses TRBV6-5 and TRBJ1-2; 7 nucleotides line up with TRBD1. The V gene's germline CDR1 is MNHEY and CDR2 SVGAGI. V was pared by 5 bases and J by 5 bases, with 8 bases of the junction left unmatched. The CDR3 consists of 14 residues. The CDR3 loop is CASSPDRWNYGYTF. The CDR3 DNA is TGTGCCAGCAGTCCGGACAGGTGGAATTATGGCTACACCTTC.

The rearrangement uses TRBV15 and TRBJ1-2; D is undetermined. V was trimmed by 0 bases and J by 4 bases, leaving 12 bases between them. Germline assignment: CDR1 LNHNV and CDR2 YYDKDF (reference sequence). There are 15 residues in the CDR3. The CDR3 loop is CATSRDLNSGYGYTF. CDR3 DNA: TGTGCCACCAGCAGAGACTTAAACTCCGGCTATGGCTACACCTTC.

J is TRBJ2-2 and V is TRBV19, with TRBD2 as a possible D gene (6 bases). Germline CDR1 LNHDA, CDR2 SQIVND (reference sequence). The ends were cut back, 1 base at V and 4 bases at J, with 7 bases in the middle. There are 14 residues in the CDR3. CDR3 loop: CASSIVGGTGELFF. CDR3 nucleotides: TGTGCCAGTAGTATAGTGGGGGGCACCGGGGAGCTGTTTTTT.

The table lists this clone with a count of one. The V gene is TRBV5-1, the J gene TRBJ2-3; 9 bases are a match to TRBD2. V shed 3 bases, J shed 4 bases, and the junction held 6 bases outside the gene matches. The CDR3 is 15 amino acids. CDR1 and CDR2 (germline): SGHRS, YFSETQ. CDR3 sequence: CASSSRAGGADTQYF. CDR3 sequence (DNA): TGCGCCAGCAGCTCACGAGCGGGGGGCGCAGATACGCAGTATTTT.